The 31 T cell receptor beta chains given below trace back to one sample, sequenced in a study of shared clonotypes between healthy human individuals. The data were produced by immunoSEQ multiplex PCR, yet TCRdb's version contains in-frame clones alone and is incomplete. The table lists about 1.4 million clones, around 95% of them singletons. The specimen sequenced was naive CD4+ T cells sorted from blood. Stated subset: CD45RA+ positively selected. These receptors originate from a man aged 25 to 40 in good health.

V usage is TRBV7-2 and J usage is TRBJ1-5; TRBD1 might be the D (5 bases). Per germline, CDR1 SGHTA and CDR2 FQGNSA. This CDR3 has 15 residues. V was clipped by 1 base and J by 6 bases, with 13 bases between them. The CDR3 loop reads CASSLVFGGGQPQHF. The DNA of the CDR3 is TGTGCCAGCAGCTTAGTGTTTGGGGGGGGTCAGCCCCAGCATTTT.

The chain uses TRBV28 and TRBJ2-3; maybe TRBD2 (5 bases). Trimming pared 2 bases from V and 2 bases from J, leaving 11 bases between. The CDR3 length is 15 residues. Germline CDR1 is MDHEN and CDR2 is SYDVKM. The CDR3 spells CASSLTPGNTDTQYF. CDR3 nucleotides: TGTGCCAGCAGTTTAACTCCGGGGAACACAGATACGCAGTATTTT.

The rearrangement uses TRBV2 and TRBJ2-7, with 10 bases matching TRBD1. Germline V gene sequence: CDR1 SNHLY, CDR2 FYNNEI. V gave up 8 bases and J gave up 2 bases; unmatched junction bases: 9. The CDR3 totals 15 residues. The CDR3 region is CASAVRDRGAYEQYF. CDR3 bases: TGTGCCAGCGCCGTTCGGGACAGGGGAGCCTACGAGCAGTACTTC.

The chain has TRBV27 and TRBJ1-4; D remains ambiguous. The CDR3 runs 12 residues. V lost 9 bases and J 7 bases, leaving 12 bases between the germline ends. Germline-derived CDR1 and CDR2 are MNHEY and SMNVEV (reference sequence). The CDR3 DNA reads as TGTGCCAGAGGACGGCAGAGTGAAAAACTGTTTTTT. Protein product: CARGRQSEKLFF.

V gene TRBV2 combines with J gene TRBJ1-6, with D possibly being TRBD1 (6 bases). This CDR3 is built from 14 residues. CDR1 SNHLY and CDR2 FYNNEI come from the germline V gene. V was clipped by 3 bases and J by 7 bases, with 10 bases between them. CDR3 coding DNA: TGTGCCAGCAGTGAGCAGGGGAAAAATTCACCCCTCCACTTT. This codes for CASSEQGKNSPLHF. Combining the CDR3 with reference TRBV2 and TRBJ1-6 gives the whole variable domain EPEVTQTPSHQVTQMGQEVILRCVPISNHLYFYWYRQILGQKVEFLVSFYNNEISEKSEIFDDQFSVERPDGSNFTLKIRSTKLEDSAMYFCASSEQGKNSPLHFGNGTRLTVT.

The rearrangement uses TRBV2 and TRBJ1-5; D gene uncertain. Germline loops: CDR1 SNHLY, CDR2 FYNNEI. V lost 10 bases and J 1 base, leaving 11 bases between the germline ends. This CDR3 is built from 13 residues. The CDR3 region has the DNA TGTGCCACTGGACGGAGGAGCAATCAGCCCCAGCATTTT. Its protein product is CATGRRSNQPQHF.

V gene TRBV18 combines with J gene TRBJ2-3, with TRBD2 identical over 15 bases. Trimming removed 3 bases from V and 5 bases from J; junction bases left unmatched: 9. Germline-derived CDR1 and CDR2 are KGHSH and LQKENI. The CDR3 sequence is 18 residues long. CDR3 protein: CASSPRTSGRVPGDTQYF. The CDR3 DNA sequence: TGTGCCAGCTCACCCCGGACTAGCGGGAGGGTGCCTGGAGATACGCAGTATTTT. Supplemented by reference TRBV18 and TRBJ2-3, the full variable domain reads NAGVMQNPRHLVRRRGQEARLRCSPMKGHSHVYWYRQLPEEGLKFMVYLQKENIIDESGMPKERFSAEFPKEGPSILRIQQVVRGDSAAYFCASSPRTSGRVPGDTQYFGPGTRLTVL.

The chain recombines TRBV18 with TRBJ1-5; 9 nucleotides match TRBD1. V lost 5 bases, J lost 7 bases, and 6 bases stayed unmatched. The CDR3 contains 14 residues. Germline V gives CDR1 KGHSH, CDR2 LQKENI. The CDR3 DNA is TGTGCCAGCTCAGGGACAGGGATCGACCAGCCCCAGCATTTT. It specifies CASSGTGIDQPQHF.

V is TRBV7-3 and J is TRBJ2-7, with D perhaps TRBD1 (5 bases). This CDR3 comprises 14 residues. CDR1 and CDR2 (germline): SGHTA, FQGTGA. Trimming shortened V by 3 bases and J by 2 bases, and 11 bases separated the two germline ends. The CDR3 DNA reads TGTGCCAGCAGCTTTACAGGAAATACCTACGAGCAGTACTTC. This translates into CASSFTGNTYEQYF. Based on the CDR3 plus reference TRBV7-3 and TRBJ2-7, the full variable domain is GAGVSQTPSNKVTEKGKYVELRCDPISGHTALYWYRQSLGQGPEFLIYFQGTGAADDSGLPNDRFFAVRPEGSVSTLKIQRTERGDSAVYLCASSFTGNTYEQYFGPGTRLTVT.

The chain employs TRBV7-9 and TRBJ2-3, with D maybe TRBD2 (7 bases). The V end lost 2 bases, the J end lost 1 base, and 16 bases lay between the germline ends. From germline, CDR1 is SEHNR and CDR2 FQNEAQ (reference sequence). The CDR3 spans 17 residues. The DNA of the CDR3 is TGTGCCAGCAGCTTACCTGAGGGGGGGCGCGGCACAGATACGCAGTATTTT. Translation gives CASSLPEGGRGTDTQYF.

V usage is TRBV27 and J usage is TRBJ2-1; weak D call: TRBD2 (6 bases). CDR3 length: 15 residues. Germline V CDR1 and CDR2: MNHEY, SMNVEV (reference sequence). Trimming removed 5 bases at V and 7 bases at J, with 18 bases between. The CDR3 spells CASSRRGWERNEQFF. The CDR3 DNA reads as TGTGCCAGCAGTCGGCGGGGCTGGGAAAGGAATGAGCAGTTCTTC.

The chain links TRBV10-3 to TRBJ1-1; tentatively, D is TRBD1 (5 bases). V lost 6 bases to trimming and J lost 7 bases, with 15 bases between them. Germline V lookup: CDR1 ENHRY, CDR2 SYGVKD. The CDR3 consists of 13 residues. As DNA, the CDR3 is TGTGCCATCAGGGTCAGGGCGGATCATGAAGCTTTCTTT. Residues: CAIRVRADHEAFF.

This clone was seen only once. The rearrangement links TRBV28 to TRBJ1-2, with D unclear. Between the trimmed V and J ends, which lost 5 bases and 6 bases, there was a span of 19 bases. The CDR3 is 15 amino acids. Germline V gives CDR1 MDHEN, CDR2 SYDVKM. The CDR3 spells CASSPPLRVRNGYTF. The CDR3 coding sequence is TGTGCCAGCAGTCCCCCCTTACGGGTTCGAAATGGCTACACCTTC.

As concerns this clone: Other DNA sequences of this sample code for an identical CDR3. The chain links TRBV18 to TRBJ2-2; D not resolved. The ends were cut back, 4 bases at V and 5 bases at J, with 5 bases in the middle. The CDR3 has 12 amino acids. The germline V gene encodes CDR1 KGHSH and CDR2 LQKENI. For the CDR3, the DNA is TGTGCCAGCTCACAAGGGACCGGGGAGCTGTTTTTT. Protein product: CASSQGTGELFF.

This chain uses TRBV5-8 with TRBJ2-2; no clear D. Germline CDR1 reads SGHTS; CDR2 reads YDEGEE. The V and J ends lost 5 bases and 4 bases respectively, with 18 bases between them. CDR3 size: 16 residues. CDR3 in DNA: TGTGCCAGCAGAGATTGGTCTGGGGTCCTCACCGGGGAGCTGTTTTTT. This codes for CASRDWSGVLTGELFF.

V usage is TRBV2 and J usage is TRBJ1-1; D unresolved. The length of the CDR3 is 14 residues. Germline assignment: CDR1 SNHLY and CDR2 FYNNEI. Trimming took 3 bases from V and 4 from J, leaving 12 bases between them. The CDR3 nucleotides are TGTGCCAGCAGTGACGTTCAGGTGGGCACTGAAGCTTTCTTT. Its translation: CASSDVQVGTEAFF.

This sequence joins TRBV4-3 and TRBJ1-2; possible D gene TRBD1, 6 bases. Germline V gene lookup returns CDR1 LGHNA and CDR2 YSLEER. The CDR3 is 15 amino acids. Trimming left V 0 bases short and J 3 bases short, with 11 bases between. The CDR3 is CASSQDPAGDYGYTF. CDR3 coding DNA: TGCGCCAGCAGCCAAGACCCGGCAGGGGACTATGGCTACACCTTC.

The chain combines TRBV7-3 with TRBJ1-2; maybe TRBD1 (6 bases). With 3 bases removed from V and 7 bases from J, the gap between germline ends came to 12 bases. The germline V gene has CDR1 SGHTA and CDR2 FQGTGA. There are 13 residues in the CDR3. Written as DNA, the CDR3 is TGTGCCAGCAGCTTGTCCAGGGGAGGTGGCTACACCTTC. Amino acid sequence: CASSLSRGGGYTF. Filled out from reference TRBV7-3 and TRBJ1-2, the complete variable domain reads GAGVSQTPSNKVTEKGKYVELRCDPISGHTALYWYRQSLGQGPEFLIYFQGTGAADDSGLPNDRFFAVRPEGSVSTLKIQRTERGDSAVYLCASSLSRGGGYTFGSGTRLTVV.

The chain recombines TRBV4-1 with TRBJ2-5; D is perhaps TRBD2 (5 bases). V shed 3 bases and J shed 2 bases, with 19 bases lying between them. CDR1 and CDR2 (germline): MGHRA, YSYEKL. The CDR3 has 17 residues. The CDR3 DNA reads TGCGCCAGCAGCCAGACGGGATTGTGGCGGCCGCAAGAGACCCAGTACTTC. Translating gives CASSQTGLWRPQETQYF.

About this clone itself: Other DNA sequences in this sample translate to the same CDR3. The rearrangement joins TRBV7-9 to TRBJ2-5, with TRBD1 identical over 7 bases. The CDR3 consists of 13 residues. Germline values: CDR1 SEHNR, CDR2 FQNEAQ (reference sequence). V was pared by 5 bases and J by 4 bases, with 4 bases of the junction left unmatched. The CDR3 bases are TGTGCCAGCAGCCCGACAGGGCGAGAGACCCAGTACTTC. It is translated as CASSPTGRETQYF.

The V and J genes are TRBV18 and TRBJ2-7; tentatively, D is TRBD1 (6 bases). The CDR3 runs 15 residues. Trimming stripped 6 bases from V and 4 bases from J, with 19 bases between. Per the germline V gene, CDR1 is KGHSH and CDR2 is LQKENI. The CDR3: CASSPYRDTGYEQYF. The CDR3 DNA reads TGTGCCAGCTCGCCCTACCGGGACACAGGATACGAGCAGTACTTC.

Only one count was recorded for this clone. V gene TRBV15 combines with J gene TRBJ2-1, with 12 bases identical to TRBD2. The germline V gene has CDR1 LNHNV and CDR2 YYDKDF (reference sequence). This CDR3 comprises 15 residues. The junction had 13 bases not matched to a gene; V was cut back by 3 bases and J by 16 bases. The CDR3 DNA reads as TGTGCCACCAGCAGCGACGGGACTAGCGGGCCGTCCTCCTTCTTC. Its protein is CATSSDGTSGPSSFF.

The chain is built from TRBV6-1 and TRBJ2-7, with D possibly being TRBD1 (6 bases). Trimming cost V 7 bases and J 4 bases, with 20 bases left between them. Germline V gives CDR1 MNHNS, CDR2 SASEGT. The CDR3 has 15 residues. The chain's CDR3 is CASIYRRQGSYEQYF. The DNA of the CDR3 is TGTGCCAGCATCTATCGGCGGCAGGGGTCTTACGAGCAGTACTTC.

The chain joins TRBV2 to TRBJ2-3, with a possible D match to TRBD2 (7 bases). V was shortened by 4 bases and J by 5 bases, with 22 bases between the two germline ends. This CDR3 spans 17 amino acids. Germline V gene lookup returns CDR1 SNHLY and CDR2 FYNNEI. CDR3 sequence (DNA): TGTGCCAGCAGTGTCCCCCGTGGGAGGGGGGGACAAGATACGCAGTATTTT. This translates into CASSVPRGRGGQDTQYF.

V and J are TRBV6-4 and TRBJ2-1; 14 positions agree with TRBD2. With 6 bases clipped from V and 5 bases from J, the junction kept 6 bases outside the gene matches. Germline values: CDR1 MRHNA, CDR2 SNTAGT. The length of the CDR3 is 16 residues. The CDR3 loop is CASSQRTSGGNNEQFF. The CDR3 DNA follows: TGTGCCAGCAGCCAACGGACTAGCGGGGGGAACAATGAGCAGTTCTTC.

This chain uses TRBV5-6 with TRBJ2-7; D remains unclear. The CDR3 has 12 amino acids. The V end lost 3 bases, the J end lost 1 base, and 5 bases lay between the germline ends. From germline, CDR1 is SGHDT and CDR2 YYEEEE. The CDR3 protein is CASSSRSYEQYF. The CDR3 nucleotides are TGTGCCAGCAGCTCGCGGTCCTACGAGCAGTACTTC.

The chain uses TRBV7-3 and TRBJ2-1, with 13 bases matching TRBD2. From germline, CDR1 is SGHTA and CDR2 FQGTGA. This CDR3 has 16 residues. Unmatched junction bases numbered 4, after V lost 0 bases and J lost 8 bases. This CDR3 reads CASSLTGLAGVYEQFF. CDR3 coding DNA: TGTGCCAGCAGCTTAACAGGACTAGCGGGAGTTTATGAGCAGTTCTTC.

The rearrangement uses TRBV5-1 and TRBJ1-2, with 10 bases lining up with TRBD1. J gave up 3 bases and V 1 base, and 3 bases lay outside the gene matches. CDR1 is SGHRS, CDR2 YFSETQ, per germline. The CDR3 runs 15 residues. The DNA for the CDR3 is TGCGCCAGCAGCTTGAGTGGGACAGGGGACTATGGCTACACCTTC. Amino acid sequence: CASSLSGTGDYGYTF. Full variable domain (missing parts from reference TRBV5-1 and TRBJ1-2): KAGVTQTPRYLIKTRGQQVTLSCSPISGHRSVSWYQQTPGQGLQFLFEYFSETQRNKGNFPGRFSGRQFSNSRSEMNVSTLELGDSALYLCASSLSGTGDYGYTFGSGTRLTVV.

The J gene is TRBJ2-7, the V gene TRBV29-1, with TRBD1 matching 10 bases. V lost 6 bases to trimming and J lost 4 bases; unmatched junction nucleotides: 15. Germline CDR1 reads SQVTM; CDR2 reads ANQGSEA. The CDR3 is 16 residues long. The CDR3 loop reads CSVVDSGTGVLYEQYF. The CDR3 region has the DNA TGCAGCGTCGTTGACTCCGGGACAGGGGTGTTGTACGAGCAGTACTTC.

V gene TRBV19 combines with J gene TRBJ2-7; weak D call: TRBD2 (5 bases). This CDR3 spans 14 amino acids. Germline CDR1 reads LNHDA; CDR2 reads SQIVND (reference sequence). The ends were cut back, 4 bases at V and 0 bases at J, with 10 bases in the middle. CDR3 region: CASSSGFLSYEQYF. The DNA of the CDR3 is TGTGCCAGTAGTAGCGGGTTCCTCTCCTACGAGCAGTACTTC.

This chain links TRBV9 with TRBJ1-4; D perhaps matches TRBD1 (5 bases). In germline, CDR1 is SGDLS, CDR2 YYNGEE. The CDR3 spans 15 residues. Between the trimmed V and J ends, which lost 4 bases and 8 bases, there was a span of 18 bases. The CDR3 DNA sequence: TGTGCCAGCAGCTTAGATGGCAGGGCTGGGGAAAAACTGTTTTTT. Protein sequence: CASSLDGRAGEKLFF.